This TCR beta chain was documented in a study of T cells in Graves' hyperthyroidism and ophthalmopathy. Researchers defined stable Graves' hyperthyroidism as no ophthalmopathy progression within 18 months. Those with hyperthyroidism were 18 to 65 years old, newly diagnosed, and ill for under 2 months. V lost 7 bases and J lost 1, with 10 bases in between. The CDR3 is 13 amino acids. In germline, CDR1 is MNHEY, CDR2 SMNVEV (reference sequence). This clonotype was recorded many times. Its antigen remains unidentified. Amplification targeted TCR beta CDR3 regions from RNA transcripts. Using the HTBI primer set, a first-round RT-PCR was run on the TCR CDR3. MiXCR was run by TCRdb on the multiplex PCR reads, yielding one entry per CDR3 protein. The sample shows about 610,000 distinct CDR3 sequences, under 60% of them seen only once. General study points: Most thyroid clonotypes that were expanded above 0.001 also turned up in blood. In simple terms, a model built on 13 V-J features told ophthalmopathy apart from stable hyperthyroidism.

This chain joins TRBV27 and TRBJ1-1; D might be TRBD1 (5 bases). The clonotype originates from a woman under 30 with Graves' hyperthyroidism. Sequenced: peripheral blood or thyroid tissue (not recorded which). In nucleotides, the CDR3 is TGTGCCAGCACTCAGGGCGAGAACACTGAAGCTTTCTTT. This translates into CASTQGENTEAFF.